This entry lists 2 T cell receptor beta chains sequenced from one sample in a study of T cells in Graves' hyperthyroidism and ophthalmopathy. From RNA transcripts, TCR beta CDR3 regions were amplified. Carried out on the TCR CDR3, a first-round RT-PCR used the HTBI primer set. TCRdb redid the calling of the multiplex PCR reads with MiXCR, one entry per CDR3 protein. This table holds approximately 490,000 distinct CDR3 sequences, about 22% found once. The specimen was blood. Receptors were obtained from a woman aged 70 to 79 with Graves' ophthalmopathy.

This clonotype showed up many times. The V gene is TRBV6-2 or TRBV6-3, the J gene TRBJ2-7, with TRBD1 matching over 9 bases. J was trimmed by 4 bases and V by 0 bases; bases with no gene match: 13. The CDR3 covers 18 residues. Germline CDR1 MNHEY, CDR2 SVGEGT. CDR3 DNA sequence: TGTGCCAGCAGTTACTCCCCGATGCTCCGGGACAGGGTGTACGAGCAGTACTTC. Its translation: CASSYSPMLRDRVYEQYF.

This clonotype was seen once. The chain joins TRBV20-1 to TRBJ1-4, with TRBD1 identical over 7 bases. V gave up 5 bases and J gave up 5 bases; unmatched junction bases: 5. The CDR3 totals 13 residues. Looked up from germline, CDR1 is DFQATT and CDR2 is SNEGSKA (reference sequence). The CDR3: CSALQGRNEKLFF. In DNA form, the CDR3 reads TGCAGTGCTCTACAGGGGAGGAATGAAAAACTGTTTTTT.